The T cell receptor (beta chain) under discussion was sequenced for a study of T cells in localized non-small cell lung cancer. The CDR3 runs to 16 residues. From germline, CDR1 is MGHRA and CDR2 YSYEKL. V gave up 0 bases and J gave up 4 bases, with 12 bases separating them. Study-wide points: As only one tumor region underwent sequencing, heterogeneity remains possible.

Profiled with immunoSEQ multiplex PCR; TCRdb holds only in-frame clones, not every one. This sample yields about 46,000 clones, of which approximately 81% are seen a single time; approximately 17% belongs to the top ten. Remarks on this clone: No antigen is known for it.

This chain links TRBV4-1 with TRBJ2-2, with D possibly being TRBD1 (5 bases). Sequencing was performed on peripheral blood mononuclear cells, taken before any cancer treatment. This clonotype was obtained from a man aged 35-75 years with stage III lung adenocarcinoma. CDR3 region: CASSQEDTGFTGELFF. The CDR3 DNA follows: TGCGCCAGCAGCCAAGAGGATACAGGATTCACCGGGGAGCTGTTTTTT.